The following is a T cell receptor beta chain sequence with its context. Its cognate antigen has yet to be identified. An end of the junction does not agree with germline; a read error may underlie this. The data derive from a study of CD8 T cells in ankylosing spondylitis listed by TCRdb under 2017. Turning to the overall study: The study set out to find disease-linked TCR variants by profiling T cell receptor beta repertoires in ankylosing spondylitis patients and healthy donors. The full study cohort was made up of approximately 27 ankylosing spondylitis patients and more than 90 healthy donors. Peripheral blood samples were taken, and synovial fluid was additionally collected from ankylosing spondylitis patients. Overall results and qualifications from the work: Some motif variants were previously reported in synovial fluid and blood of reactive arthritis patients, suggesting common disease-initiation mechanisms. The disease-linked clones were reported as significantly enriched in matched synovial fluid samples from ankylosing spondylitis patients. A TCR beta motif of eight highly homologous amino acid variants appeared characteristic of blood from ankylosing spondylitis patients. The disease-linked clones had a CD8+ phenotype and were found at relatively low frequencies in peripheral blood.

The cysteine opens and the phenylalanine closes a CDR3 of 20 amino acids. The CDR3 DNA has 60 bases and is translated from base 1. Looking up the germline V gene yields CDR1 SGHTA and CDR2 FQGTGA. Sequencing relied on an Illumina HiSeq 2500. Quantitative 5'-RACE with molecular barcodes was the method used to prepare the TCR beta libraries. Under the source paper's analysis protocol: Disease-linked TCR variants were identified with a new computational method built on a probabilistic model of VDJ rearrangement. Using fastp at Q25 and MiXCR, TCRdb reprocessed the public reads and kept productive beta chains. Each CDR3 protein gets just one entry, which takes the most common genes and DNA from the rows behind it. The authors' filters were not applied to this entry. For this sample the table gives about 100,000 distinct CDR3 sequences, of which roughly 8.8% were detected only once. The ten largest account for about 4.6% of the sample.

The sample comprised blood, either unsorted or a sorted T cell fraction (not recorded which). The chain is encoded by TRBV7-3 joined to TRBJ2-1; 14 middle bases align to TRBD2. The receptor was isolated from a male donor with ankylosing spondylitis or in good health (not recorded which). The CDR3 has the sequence CANSSGDWTSGRPTFNEQFF. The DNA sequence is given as TGTGCCAACAGCTCGGGCGACTGGACTAGCGGGAGGCCAACATTCAATGAGCAGTTCTTC.